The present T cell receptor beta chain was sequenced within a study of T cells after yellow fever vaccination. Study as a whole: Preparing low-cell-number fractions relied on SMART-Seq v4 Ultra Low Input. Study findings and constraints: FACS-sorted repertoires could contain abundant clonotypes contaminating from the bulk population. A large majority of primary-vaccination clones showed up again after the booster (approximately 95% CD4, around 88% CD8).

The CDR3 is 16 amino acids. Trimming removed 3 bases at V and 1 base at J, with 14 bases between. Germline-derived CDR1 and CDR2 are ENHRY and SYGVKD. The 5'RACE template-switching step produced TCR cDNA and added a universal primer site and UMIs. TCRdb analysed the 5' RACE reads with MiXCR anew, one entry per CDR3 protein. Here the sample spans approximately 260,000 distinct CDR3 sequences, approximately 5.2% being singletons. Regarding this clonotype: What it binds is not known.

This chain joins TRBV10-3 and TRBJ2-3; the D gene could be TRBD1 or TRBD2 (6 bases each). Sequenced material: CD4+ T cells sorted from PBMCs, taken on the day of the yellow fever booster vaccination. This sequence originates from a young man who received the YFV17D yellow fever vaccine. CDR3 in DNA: TGTGCCATCAGTGATCCGGGTCGGGGGCGCACAGATACGCAGTATTTT. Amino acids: CAISDPGRGRTDTQYF.